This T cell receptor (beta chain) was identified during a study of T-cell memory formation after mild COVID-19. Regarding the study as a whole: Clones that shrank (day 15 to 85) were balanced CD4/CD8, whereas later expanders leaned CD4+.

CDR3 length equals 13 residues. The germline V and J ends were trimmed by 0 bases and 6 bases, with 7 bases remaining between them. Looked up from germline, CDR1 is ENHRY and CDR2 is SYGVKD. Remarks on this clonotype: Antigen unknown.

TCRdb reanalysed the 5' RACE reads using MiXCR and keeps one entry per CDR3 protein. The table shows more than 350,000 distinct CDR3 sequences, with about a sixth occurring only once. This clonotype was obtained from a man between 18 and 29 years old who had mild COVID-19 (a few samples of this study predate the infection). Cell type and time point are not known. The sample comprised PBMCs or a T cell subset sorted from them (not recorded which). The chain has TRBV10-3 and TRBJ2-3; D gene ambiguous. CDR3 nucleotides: TGTGCCATCAGTGAGTCGTTGGGGGATACGCAGTATTTT. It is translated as CAISESLGDTQYF.